The source of this T cell receptor (beta chain) is a study of OX40 agonist ivuxolimab in advanced cancers. Germline loops: CDR1 LNHDA, CDR2 SQIVND (reference sequence). This CDR3 is built from 18 residues. V was clipped by 8 bases and J by 7 bases; unmatched bases: 23. Some clones are missing from TCRdb's copy, which holds only in-frame ones; the method was immunoSEQ multiplex PCR. The repertoire holds tens of thousands of clones, with 65% to 85% as singletons. The specimen was CD4+ or CD8+ T cells sorted from blood, collected in a trial of the OX40 agonist ivuxolimab. The chain has TRBV19 and TRBJ1-5, with 7 nucleotides matching TRBD1. The TCR sequence derives from an adult with an advanced solid tumor such as melanoma, head and neck, liver or kidney cancer. This chain's CDR3 is CASSPQTCRTGDCQPQHF. In nucleotides, the CDR3 is TGTGCCAGTTCCCCCCAAACTTGCAGGACAGGTGACTGCCAGCCCCAGCATTTT.